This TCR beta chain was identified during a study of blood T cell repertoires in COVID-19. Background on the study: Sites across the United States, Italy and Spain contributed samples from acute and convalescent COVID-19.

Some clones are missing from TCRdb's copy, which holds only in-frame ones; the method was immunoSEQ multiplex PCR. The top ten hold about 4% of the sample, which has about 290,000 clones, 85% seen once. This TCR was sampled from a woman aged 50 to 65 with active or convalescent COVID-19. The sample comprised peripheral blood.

The CDR3, as DNA: TGTGCCAGCAGCATCCCTCTAGCGGGGGGCTACGAGCAGTACTTC. The encoded protein is CASSIPLAGGYEQYF. The V call is TRBV5-4, the J call TRBJ2-7, with 11 bases lining up with TRBD2. The germline V gene has CDR1 SGHNT and CDR2 YYREEE (reference sequence). The V and J ends lost 4 bases and 3 bases, in that order; junction bases with no gene match: 6. The CDR3 loop spans 15 amino acids.